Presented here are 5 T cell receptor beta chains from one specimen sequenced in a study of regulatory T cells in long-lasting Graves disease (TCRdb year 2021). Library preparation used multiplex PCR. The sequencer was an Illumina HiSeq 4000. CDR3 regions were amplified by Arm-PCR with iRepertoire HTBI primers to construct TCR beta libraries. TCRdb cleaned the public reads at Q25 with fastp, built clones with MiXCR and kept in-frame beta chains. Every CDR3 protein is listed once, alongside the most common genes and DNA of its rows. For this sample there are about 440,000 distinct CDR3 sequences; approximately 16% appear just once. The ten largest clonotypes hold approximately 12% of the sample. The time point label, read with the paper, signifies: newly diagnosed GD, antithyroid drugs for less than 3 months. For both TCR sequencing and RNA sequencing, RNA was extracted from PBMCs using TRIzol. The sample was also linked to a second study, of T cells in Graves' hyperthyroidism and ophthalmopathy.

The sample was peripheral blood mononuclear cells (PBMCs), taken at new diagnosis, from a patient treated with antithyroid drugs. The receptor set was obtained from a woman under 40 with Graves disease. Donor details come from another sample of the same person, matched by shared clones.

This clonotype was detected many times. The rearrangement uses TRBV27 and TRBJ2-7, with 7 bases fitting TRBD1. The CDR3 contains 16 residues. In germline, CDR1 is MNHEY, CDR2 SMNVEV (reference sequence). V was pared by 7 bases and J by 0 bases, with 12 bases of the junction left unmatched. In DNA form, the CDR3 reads TGTGCCAGCAAAATCAAGGGGACAGAGCGCTCCTACGAGCAGTACTTC. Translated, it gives CASKIKGTERSYEQYF.

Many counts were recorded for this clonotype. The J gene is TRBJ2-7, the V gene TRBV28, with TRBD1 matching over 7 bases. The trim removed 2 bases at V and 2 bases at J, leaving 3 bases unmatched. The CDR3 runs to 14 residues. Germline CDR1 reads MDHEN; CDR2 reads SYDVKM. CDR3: CASSLIGGTYEQYF. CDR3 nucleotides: TGTGCCAGCAGTTTAATAGGGGGCACCTACGAGCAGTACTTC.

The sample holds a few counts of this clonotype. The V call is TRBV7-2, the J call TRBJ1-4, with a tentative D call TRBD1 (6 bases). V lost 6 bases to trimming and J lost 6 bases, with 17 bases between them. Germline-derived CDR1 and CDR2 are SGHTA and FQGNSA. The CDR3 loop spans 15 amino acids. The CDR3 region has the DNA TGTGCCAGCAGTCCCTGGGGGCTTGCGTATGAAAAACTGTTTTTT. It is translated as CASSPWGLAYEKLFF.

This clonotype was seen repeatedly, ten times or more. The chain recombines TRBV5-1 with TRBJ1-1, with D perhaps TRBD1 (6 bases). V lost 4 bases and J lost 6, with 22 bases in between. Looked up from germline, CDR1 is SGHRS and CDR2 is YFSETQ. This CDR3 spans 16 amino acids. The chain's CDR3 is CASSPSQGRGSAEAFF. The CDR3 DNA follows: TGCGCCAGCAGCCCGAGCCAGGGGAGAGGGTCCGCTGAAGCTTTCTTT.

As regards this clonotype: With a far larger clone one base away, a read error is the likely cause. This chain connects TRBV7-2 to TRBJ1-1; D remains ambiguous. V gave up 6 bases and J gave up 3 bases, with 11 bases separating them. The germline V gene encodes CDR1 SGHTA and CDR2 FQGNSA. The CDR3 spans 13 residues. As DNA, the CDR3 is TGTGCCAGCAGTAGTGGCCTGGACACTGAAGCTTTCTTT. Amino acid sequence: CASSSGLDTEAFF.